Presented here are 12 T cell receptor beta chains from one specimen sequenced in a study of beta chain features in type 1 diabetes. The sequenced template was cDNA made from the entire isolated RNA. The repertoire was sequenced with immunoSEQ multiplex PCR; TCRdb's copy has only in-frame clones and lacks some. The profile shows about 360,000 clones, roughly 12% of them singletons. Input material: naive CD4+ T cells from blood. These receptors were collected from a man aged 18 to 30 in good health.

Written as DNA, the CDR3 is TGTGCCAGCACCTATCGGGTTGCTAGCGGGAGCTACGAGCAGTACTTC. Its protein product is CASTYRVASGSYEQYF. The chain uses TRBV28 and TRBJ2-7; 10 bases map to TRBD2. Losses at the gene ends were 7 bases for V and 3 bases for J; bases not matched to a gene: 12. CDR1 MDHEN and CDR2 SYDVKM come from the germline V gene. CDR3 length: 16 residues.

The rearrangement uses TRBV2 and TRBJ2-7, with 7 bases lining up with TRBD1. With V trimmed by 7 bases and J by 2 bases, 5 bases remained unmatched. CDR1 is SNHLY, CDR2 FYNNEI, per germline. The CDR3 covers 13 residues. The CDR3 sequence is CASKGRGTYEQYF. The CDR3 coding sequence is TGTGCCAGCAAAGGCAGGGGGACCTACGAGCAGTACTTC. Full variable domain (outside the CDR3, taken from reference TRBV2 and TRBJ2-7): EPEVTQTPSHQVTQMGQEVILRCVPISNHLYFYWYRQILGQKVEFLVSFYNNEISEKSEIFDDQFSVERPDGSNFTLKIRSTKLEDSAMYFCASKGRGTYEQYFGPGTRLTVT.

V is TRBV5-8 and J is TRBJ2-7, with a weak D call TRBD2 (7 bases). V was clipped by 4 bases and J by 0 bases, with 14 bases between them. The germline gives CDR1 SGHTS, CDR2 YDEGEE. The CDR3 consists of 15 residues. The CDR3, as DNA: TGTGCCAGCAGCCACGGGGGGCTTGGCTCCTACGAGCAGTACTTC. This sequence encodes CASSHGGLGSYEQYF.

This clone was observed a handful of times. The chain recombines TRBV7-2 with TRBJ1-1; no definite D call. The germline gives CDR1 SGHTA, CDR2 FQGNSA. The CDR3 runs 15 residues. Between the trimmed V and J ends, which lost 5 bases and 0 bases, there was a span of 13 bases. The CDR3 DNA sequence: TGTGCCAGCAGCCCTGATGGACTCGTGAACACTGAAGCTTTCTTT. Its protein is CASSPDGLVNTEAFF.

The V gene is TRBV13, the J gene TRBJ2-3; TRBD2 might be the D (5 bases). Trimming pared 1 base from V and 3 bases from J, leaving 11 bases between. The germline V gene encodes CDR1 PRHDT and CDR2 FYEKMQ (reference sequence). The CDR3 runs 15 residues. The CDR3 DNA sequence: TGTGCCAGCAGCTTAGTGAGGACGGGGACAGATACGCAGTATTTT. Its translation is CASSLVRTGTDTQYF. The full variable domain, in which reference TRBV13 and TRBJ2-3 provide the parts outside the CDR3, is AAGVIQSPRHLIKEKRETATLKCYPIPRHDTVYWYQQGPGQDPQFLISFYEKMQSDKGSIPDRFSAQQFSDYHSELNMSSLELGDSALYFCASSLVRTGTDTQYFGPGTRLTVL.

This clone has only a few counts. In DNA form, the CDR3 reads TGTGCCAGCAGCGTAGACGGTAATCAGCCCCAGCATTTT. Translated: CASSVDGNQPQHF. V is TRBV7-9 and J is TRBJ1-5; no clear D. CDR1 is SEHNR, CDR2 FQNEAQ, per germline (reference sequence). The CDR3 consists of 13 residues. Trimming pared 5 bases from V and 4 bases from J, leaving 9 bases between.

J is TRBJ2-5 and V is TRBV2, with TRBD2 identical over 7 bases. Losses at the gene ends were 3 bases for V and 2 bases for J; bases not matched to a gene: 6. CDR3 length: 15 amino acids. CDR1 and CDR2 from the germline V gene are SNHLY and FYNNEI. The CDR3 DNA reads as TGTGCCAGCAGTGACGGGGGGAGTTGGCAAGAGACCCAGTACTTC. Translating it yields CASSDGGSWQETQYF.

The chain employs TRBV28 and TRBJ2-5; the D gene is possibly TRBD1 (5 bases). The CDR3 sequence is 14 residues long. V shed 8 bases and J shed 6 bases, with 19 bases lying between them. The germline CDR1 and CDR2 sequences are MDHEN and SYDVKM. DNA for the CDR3: TGTGCCAGCCTAGGACAATCCTCCGCCCAGACCCAGTACTTC. Translating gives CASLGQSSAQTQYF.

This chain connects TRBV6-5 to TRBJ1-2; 7 positions match TRBD1. The V gene end was trimmed by 4 bases and the J gene end by 1 base; junction bases not matched to a gene: 0. Looked up from germline, CDR1 is MNHEY and CDR2 is SVGAGI. This CDR3 region has 13 residues. The CDR3 DNA reads as TGTGCCAGCAGTTGGGACAGTAACTATGGCTACACCTTC. This gives the protein CASSWDSNYGYTF.

The sample holds a few counts of this clone. The sample holds other DNA sequences that translate to the same CDR3. J is TRBJ1-2 and V is TRBV15; TRBD1 is a possible D gene (5 bases). Per germline, CDR1 LNHNV and CDR2 YYDKDF (reference sequence). Trimming removed 2 bases from V and 2 bases from J, with 6 bases in between. This CDR3 has 13 amino acids. The CDR3 reads CATSRQGNYGYTF. CDR3 sequence (DNA): TGTGCCACCAGCAGACAGGGCAACTATGGCTACACCTTC.

The genes are TRBV11-2 and TRBJ2-3; tentative D call: TRBD2 (6 bases). Germline CDR1 SGHAT, CDR2 FQNNGV. V was pared by 5 bases and J by 7 bases, with 22 bases between. The CDR3 covers 16 residues. The CDR3 sequence is CASSPSPKTSTNTQYF. The DNA for the CDR3 is TGTGCCAGCAGCCCGAGCCCCAAAACTAGCACGAATACGCAGTATTTT.

This clone was seen only a few times. This chain links TRBV6-5 with TRBJ2-7; D gene uncertain. V shed 5 bases and J shed 0 bases, with 8 bases lying between them. Germline V gene sequence: CDR1 MNHEY, CDR2 SVGAGI. This CDR3 contains 13 residues. CDR3 loop: CASSNPGSYEQYF. The CDR3 DNA sequence: TGTGCCAGCAGTAATCCGGGCTCCTACGAGCAGTACTTC.